One and the same sample provided the 10 T cell receptor beta chains below, sequenced in a study of regulatory T cells in long-lasting Graves disease. Arm-PCR with iRepertoire HTBI primers amplified the CDR3 regions for these TCR beta libraries. Each CDR3 protein gets one entry after TCRdb re-called the multiplex PCR reads with MiXCR. Among fewer than 500,000 distinct CDR3 sequences listed, around 15% were seen once. Time point given: newly diagnosed GD, antithyroid drugs for less than 3 months. RNA from PBMCs was the source of the TCR library. The sample was also reused in another study, on T cells in Graves' hyperthyroidism and ophthalmopathy.

This specimen consisted of peripheral blood mononuclear cells (PBMCs), obtained at new diagnosis, from a patient treated with antithyroid drugs. The receptors stem from a man between 40 and 49 years old with Graves disease.

This clonotype was picked up many times. CDR3 nucleotide sequence: TGTGCCAGCTCACCACCGAACTACGAGCAGTACTTC. Its translation is CASSPPNYEQYF. The chain employs TRBV18 and TRBJ2-7; no definite D call. V was pared by 0 bases and J by 3 bases, with 3 bases between. The V gene's germline CDR1 is KGHSH and CDR2 LQKENI. The CDR3 has 12 residues.

This clonotype was seen only a few times. The chain has TRBV5-1 and TRBJ2-7, with D perhaps TRBD2 (6 bases). Trimming stripped 4 bases from V and 3 bases from J, with 17 bases between. The CDR3 loop spans 15 amino acids. Germline-derived CDR1 and CDR2 are SGHRS and YFSETQ. The CDR3 reads CASSAPGDGGYEQYF. In DNA form, the CDR3 reads TGCGCCAGCAGCGCACCGGGGGACGGTGGCTACGAGCAGTACTTC.

This clonotype appeared a few times. The chain recombines TRBV2 with TRBJ1-5; D is possibly TRBD1 (5 bases). This CDR3 contains 14 residues. Germline V gene lookup returns CDR1 SNHLY and CDR2 FYNNEI. V lost 0 bases, J lost 7 bases, and 10 bases lay in between. The CDR3 loop is CASSEAGPGQPQHF. The CDR3 DNA reads as TGTGCCAGCAGTGAAGCAGGACCAGGGCAGCCCCAGCATTTT.

This clonotype was seen repeatedly, ten times or more. The chain employs TRBV11-2 and TRBJ2-2, with D tentatively TRBD1 (6 bases). The germline CDR1 and CDR2 sequences are SGHAT and FQNNGV. V was shortened by 2 bases and J by 6 bases, with 16 bases between the two germline ends. The CDR3 has 16 amino acids. The CDR3 region has the DNA TGTGCCAGCAGCTTACAGCTACAGGGTAATGCCGGGGAGCTGTTTTTT. Translating it yields CASSLQLQGNAGELFF.

Notes on this clonotype: This clone may be a read error of a much larger clone one base away. The chain recombines TRBV30 with TRBJ2-1; no clear D gene. V shed 2 bases and J shed 10 bases, with 9 bases lying between them. The V gene's germline CDR1 is GTSNPN and CDR2 SVGIG (reference sequence). CDR3 size: 11 residues. The CDR3 loop is CAWSLVYEQFF. CDR3 nucleotide sequence: TGTGCCTGGAGTCTCGTCTACGAGCAGTTCTTC.

This clonotype was recorded at least ten times. DNA for the CDR3: TGTGCCAGCAGTGAGCTTTGGACAGGCTTCGACGAGCAGTACTTC. As protein: CASSELWTGFDEQYF. This sequence joins TRBV6-1 and TRBJ2-7; the match to TRBD1 covers 7 bases. Germline CDR1 reads MNHNS; CDR2 reads SASEGT. Germline trimming cut 3 bases from V and 5 bases from J; bases unmatched to any gene: 10. CDR3 length: 15 residues.

This clonotype occurred a few times. The chain carries TRBV25-1 and TRBJ2-7; tentatively, D is TRBD1 (6 bases). The V and J ends lost 3 bases and 3 bases respectively, with 9 bases between them. The CDR3 spans 13 residues. Germline CDR1 MGHDK, CDR2 SYGVNS. CDR3 residues: CASSEGAIYEQYF. CDR3 nucleotides: TGTGCCAGCAGTGAGGGGGCTATCTACGAGCAGTACTTC.

This clonotype came up many times. The chain is built from TRBV28 and TRBJ2-3; D is uncertain. Between the trimmed V and J ends, which lost 7 bases and 6 bases, there was a span of 11 bases. Germline V gene lookup returns CDR1 MDHEN and CDR2 SYDVKM. CDR3 length equals 12 residues. The CDR3: CASTTRVDTQYF. The CDR3 DNA sequence: TGTGCCAGCACCACGAGAGTTGATACGCAGTATTTT. The whole variable domain, filled in from reference TRBV28 and TRBJ2-3, reads DVKVTQSSRYLVKRTGEKVFLECVQDMDHENMFWYRQDPGLGLRLIYFSYDVKMKEKGDIPEGYSVSREKKERFSLILESASTNQTSMYLCASTTRVDTQYFGPGTRLTVL.

This clonotype appeared many times. V usage is TRBV20-1 and J usage is TRBJ2-1, with 9 positions matching TRBD2. Unmatched junction bases numbered 9, after V lost 4 bases and J lost 8 bases. CDR1 is DFQATT, CDR2 SNEGSKA, per germline (reference sequence). This CDR3 is built from 14 residues. The CDR3, as DNA: TGCAGTGCTAAGATAGCGGGAGAAGGCTATGAGCAGTTCTTC. Translating gives CSAKIAGEGYEQFF.

At least ten counts were recorded for this clonotype. This rearrangement joins TRBV28 to TRBJ2-1; D gene unclear. With 8 bases removed from V and 8 bases from J, the gap between germline ends came to 16 bases. The CDR3 extends over 13 amino acids. Per the germline V gene, CDR1 is MDHEN and CDR2 is SYDVKM. The CDR3 nucleotides read TGTGCCAGCCAGGAAGGAATAGTGGATGAGCAGTTCTTC. Protein product: CASQEGIVDEQFF.